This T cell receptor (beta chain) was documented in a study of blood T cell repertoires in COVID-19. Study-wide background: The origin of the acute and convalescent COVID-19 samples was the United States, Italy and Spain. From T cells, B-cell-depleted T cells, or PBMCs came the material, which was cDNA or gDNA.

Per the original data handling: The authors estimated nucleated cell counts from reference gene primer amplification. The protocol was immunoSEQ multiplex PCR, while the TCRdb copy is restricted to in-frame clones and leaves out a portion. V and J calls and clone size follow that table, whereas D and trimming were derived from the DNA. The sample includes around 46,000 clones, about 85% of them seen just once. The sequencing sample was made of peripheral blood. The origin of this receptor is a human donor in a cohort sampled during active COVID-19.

Here the CDR3 reads CASSFSQRTGKNIQYF. In nucleotides, the CDR3 is TGTGCCAGCAGTTTCTCTCAAAGAACAGGGAAAAACATTCAGTACTTC. This rearrangement joins TRBV28 to TRBJ2-4; TRBD1 is a possible D gene (6 bases). CDR1 and CDR2 from the germline V gene are MDHEN and SYDVKM. CDR3 size: 16 residues. V shed 3 bases and J shed 4 bases, with 16 bases lying between them.